Listed below are T cell receptor beta chains from one sample, sequenced in a study of T cell clonotyping in hematopoietic cell transplantation. Sequencing used immunoSEQ multiplex PCR; TCRdb keeps in-frame clones, though not all of them. Of 15,000 or so clones listed, 85% to 90% were seen once; the top ten hold 9.5% to 15%. The material was PBMCs, obtained 100 days after allogeneic stem cell transplant. The receptors here all came from a male patient aged 45-59 years who had an allogeneic stem cell transplant from an unrelated donor, so T cells may come from the graft donor. Some clones in this sample may be carry-over from other donors' samples. Each CDR3 is given with its conserved first and last residue. The order of the fields is V gene, J gene, CDR3 protein.

TRBV12-1,TRBJ2-2,CASSGQGSNTGELFF
TRBV4-1,TRBJ1-2,CASSQGTGRYGYTF
TRBV5-1,TRBJ2-7,CASSPGLAGAAYEQYF
TRBV6-5,TRBJ2-7,CASIGDGGSYEQYF
TRBV4-1,TRBJ2-7,CASSQLGTPYYEQYF
TRBV4-1,TRBJ2-7,CASSPGQGGDYEQYF
TRBV27,TRBJ1-2,CASSPYSGTSYGYTF
TRBV5-1,TRBJ1-4,CASSLGGSNEKLFF
TRBV5-1,TRBJ1-2,CASTLTSGDTGGYTF
TRBV6-1,TRBJ2-1,CASSDGTSGGRQFF
TRBV7-9,TRBJ2-5,CASTPPGVETQYF
TRBV27,TRBJ1-4,CASSLSGRFSEKLFF
TRBV29-1,TRBJ2-3,CSVPINADTQYF
TRBV9,TRBJ2-5,CASSGGQGVWETQYF
TRBV6-5,TRBJ2-4,CASGLSTSKNIQYF
TRBV30,TRBJ1-5,CAWARQINQPQHF
TRBV28,TRBJ1-2,CASKARGWPGYTF
TRBV30,TRBJ1-5,CAWSTGQGFGQPQHF
TRBV11-2,TRBJ1-1,CATGGQAEAFF
TRBV4-3,TRBJ2-3,CASSPGISGATDTQYF
TRBV6-1,TRBJ2-1,CASSPDRGLYNEQFF
TRBV9,TRBJ2-5,CASSPPDSTPETQYF
TRBV6-5,TRBJ2-1,CASRTGTSGRVEQFF
TRBV6-6,TRBJ2-5,CASSYPPRETQYF
TRBV19,TRBJ1-2,CASSIRSYGYTF
TRBV6-6,TRBJ2-1,CASSLEGSSYNEQFF
TRBV2,TRBJ2-1,CASSDGDRGGWDEQFF
TRBV9,TRBJ2-7,CASSVDRGYEQYF